The 10 T cell receptor beta chains in this list originate from one sample, sequenced in a study of human T cells and chemical hapten exposure. Documented time point: pre-sensitization, week 0. Regarding treatment: therapeutic diphenylcyclopropenone sensitization with weekly scalp DPC. MiXCR, applied by TCRdb to the RACE reads, yields one record per CDR3 protein. The table has about 290,000 distinct CDR3 sequences, just under 8% seen once. This material consisted of whole blood, taken in connection with sensitization to the hapten diphenylcyclopropenone (DPC). Receptors were obtained from a man aged 18 to 29 with alopecia areata. Some clones in this sample may be carry-over from other donors' samples.

This clonotype was counted a few times. V usage is TRBV21-1 and J usage is TRBJ2-2. TRBV21-1 corresponds to a pseudogene. The CDR3 runs 14 residues. The CDR3 nucleotides are TGTGCCAGCAGCGATGCAGGTCGCACCGGGGAGCTGTTTTTT. Its protein is CASSDAGRTGELFF.

This rearrangement joins TRBV12-3 or TRBV12-4 to TRBJ2-5, with 7 bases lining up with TRBD1. The CDR3 loop spans 13 amino acids. V lost 7 bases and J lost 4; bases outside the gene matches: 6. CDR3 nucleotide sequence: TGTGCCAGCACCTTCAGGGGGAGAGAGACCCAGTACTTC. It specifies CASTFRGRETQYF.

At least ten counts were recorded for this clonotype. This sequence joins TRBV10-3 and TRBJ1-4; TRBD1 matches 8 bases. V was clipped by 5 bases and J by 3 bases; unmatched bases: 5. This CDR3 comprises 15 residues. Germline V gene lookup returns CDR1 ENHRY and CDR2 SYGVKD. The CDR3 reads CAISNDRGANEKLFF. As DNA, the CDR3 is TGTGCCATCAGTAACGACAGGGGCGCTAATGAAAAACTGTTTTTT.

This clonotype has more than one count but fewer than ten. The CDR3 bases are TGTGCCAGCAGGCAGGGATTCTACAATGAGCAGTTCTTC. It encodes CASRQGFYNEQFF. This chain links TRBV3-1 with TRBJ2-1; a weak D match, TRBD1 (5 bases). The V end lost 6 bases, the J end lost 3 bases, and 9 bases lay between the germline ends. The CDR3 is made up of 13 amino acids. Germline CDR1 is LGHDT and CDR2 is YNNKEL (reference sequence).

For the CDR3, the DNA is TGCAGTGCTAGAAAAGGTAACCACGAGCAGTACTTC. Its translation is CSARKGNHEQYF. The chain recombines TRBV20-1 with TRBJ2-7; no reliable D call. Germline V gene sequence: CDR1 DFQATT, CDR2 SNEGSKA (reference sequence). The CDR3 extends over 12 amino acids. V lost 2 bases, J lost 5 bases, and 10 bases lay in between.

The chain joins TRBV6-2 or TRBV6-3 to TRBJ2-2; D assignment may be TRBD1 or TRBD2 (5 bases each). The germline V gene encodes CDR1 MNHEY and CDR2 SVGEGT. The CDR3 length is 16 residues. The V gene lost 7 bases and the J gene lost 4 bases, with 19 bases spanning the gap. For the CDR3, the DNA is TGTGCCAGCATCAACGCCCCGGGACCAGCCACCGGGGAGCTGTTTTTT. Its protein is CASINAPGPATGELFF.

In this sample, this clonotype turned up a few times. The J gene is TRBJ1-3, the V gene TRBV18, with a possible D match to TRBD1 (5 bases). This CDR3 comprises 17 residues. The germline V and J ends were trimmed by 6 bases and 0 bases, with 18 bases remaining between them. Germline assignment: CDR1 KGHSH and CDR2 LQKENI. The CDR3 reads CASSRDRGDSSGNTIYF. DNA for the CDR3: TGTGCCAGCTCCCGAGATCGCGGAGACAGCTCTGGAAACACCATATATTTT.

The chain uses TRBV7-2 and TRBJ2-1; 12 nucleotides align to TRBD2. V was pared by 0 bases and J by 14 bases, with 8 bases of the junction left unmatched. The CDR3 consists of 15 residues. The V gene's germline CDR1 is SGHTA and CDR2 FQGNSA. In DNA form, the CDR3 reads TGTGCCAGCAGCTTAGCTGCTAGCGGGGGGGCCGGAGAGTTCTTC. It translates to CASSLAASGGAGEFF.

This clonotype has only a few counts. The CDR3 DNA reads TGTGCCAGCAGCACCCCGACTGGGGGGCCTTTCTACAATGAGCAGTTCTTC. Translating gives CASSTPTGGPFYNEQFF. The chain is built from TRBV7-3 and TRBJ2-1; tentatively, D is TRBD1 or TRBD2 (6 bases each). V was trimmed by 5 bases and J by 3 bases, leaving 20 bases between them. This CDR3 region has 17 residues. CDR1 SGHTA and CDR2 FQGTGA come from the germline V gene.

This clonotype has ten or more counts. The chain couples TRBV20-1 to TRBJ2-4, with 13 nucleotides matching TRBD2. The trim removed 4 bases at V and 0 bases at J, leaving 9 bases unmatched. Germline V lookup: CDR1 DFQATT, CDR2 SNEGSKA (reference sequence). This CDR3 is built from 18 residues. The CDR3 is CSAKEGTSGVSAKNIQYF. The DNA of the CDR3 is TGCAGTGCTAAAGAAGGGACTAGCGGGGTTTCAGCCAAAAACATTCAGTACTTC.